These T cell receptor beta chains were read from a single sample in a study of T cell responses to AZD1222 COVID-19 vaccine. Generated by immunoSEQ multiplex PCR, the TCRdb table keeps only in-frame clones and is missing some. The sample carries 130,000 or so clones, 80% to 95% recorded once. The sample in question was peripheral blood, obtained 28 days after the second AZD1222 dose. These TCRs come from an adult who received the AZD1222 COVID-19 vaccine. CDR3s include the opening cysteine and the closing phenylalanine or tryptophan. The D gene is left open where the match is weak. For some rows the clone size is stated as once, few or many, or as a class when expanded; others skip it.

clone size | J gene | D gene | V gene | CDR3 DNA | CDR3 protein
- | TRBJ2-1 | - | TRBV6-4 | TGTGCCAGCAGCCCTTTTAGCTCCTACAATGAGCAGTTCTTC | CASSPFSSYNEQFF
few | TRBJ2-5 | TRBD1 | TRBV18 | TGTGCCAGCTCACCAATCAGGGACAGGGGCGAGACCCAGTACTTC | CASSPIRDRGETQYF
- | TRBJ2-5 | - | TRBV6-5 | TGTGCCAGCAGCATTATATCGGGGAGTCAAGAGACCCAGTACTTC | CASSIISGSQETQYF
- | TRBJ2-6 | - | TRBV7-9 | TGTGCCAGCAGCTTAGGTGGCCAAACCAGCTCTGGGGCCAACGTCCTGACTTTC | CASSLGGQTSSGANVLTF
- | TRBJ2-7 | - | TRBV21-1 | TGTGCCAGCACAGACAAGGGGACGGGAGAGCAGTACTTC | CASTDKGTGEQYF
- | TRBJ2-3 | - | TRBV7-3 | TGTGCCAGCAGCCCCGGGACCCTTACCCCCACAGATACGCAGTATTTT | CASSPGTLTPTDTQYF
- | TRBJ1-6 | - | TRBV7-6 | TGTGCCAGCAGCTCAGCCCGGGGAGGGTATAATTCACCCCTCCACTTT | CASSSARGGYNSPLHF
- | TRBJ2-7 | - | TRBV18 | TGTGCCAGCTCACCACGGACACAAACCTACGAGCAGTACTTC | CASSPRTQTYEQYF
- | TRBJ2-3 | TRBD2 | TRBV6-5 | TGTGCCATCGGGACTAGCGGGGTTACGCAGTATTTT | CAIGTSGVTQYF
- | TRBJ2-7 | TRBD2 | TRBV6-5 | TGTGCCAGCAGTTACCCTCGGACTAGCGGGAACTACGAGCAGTACTTC | CASSYPRTSGNYEQYF
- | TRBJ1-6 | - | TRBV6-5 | TGTGCCAGCAGACCGGGACTAAGGGCCTCACCCCTCCACTTT | CASRPGLRASPLHF